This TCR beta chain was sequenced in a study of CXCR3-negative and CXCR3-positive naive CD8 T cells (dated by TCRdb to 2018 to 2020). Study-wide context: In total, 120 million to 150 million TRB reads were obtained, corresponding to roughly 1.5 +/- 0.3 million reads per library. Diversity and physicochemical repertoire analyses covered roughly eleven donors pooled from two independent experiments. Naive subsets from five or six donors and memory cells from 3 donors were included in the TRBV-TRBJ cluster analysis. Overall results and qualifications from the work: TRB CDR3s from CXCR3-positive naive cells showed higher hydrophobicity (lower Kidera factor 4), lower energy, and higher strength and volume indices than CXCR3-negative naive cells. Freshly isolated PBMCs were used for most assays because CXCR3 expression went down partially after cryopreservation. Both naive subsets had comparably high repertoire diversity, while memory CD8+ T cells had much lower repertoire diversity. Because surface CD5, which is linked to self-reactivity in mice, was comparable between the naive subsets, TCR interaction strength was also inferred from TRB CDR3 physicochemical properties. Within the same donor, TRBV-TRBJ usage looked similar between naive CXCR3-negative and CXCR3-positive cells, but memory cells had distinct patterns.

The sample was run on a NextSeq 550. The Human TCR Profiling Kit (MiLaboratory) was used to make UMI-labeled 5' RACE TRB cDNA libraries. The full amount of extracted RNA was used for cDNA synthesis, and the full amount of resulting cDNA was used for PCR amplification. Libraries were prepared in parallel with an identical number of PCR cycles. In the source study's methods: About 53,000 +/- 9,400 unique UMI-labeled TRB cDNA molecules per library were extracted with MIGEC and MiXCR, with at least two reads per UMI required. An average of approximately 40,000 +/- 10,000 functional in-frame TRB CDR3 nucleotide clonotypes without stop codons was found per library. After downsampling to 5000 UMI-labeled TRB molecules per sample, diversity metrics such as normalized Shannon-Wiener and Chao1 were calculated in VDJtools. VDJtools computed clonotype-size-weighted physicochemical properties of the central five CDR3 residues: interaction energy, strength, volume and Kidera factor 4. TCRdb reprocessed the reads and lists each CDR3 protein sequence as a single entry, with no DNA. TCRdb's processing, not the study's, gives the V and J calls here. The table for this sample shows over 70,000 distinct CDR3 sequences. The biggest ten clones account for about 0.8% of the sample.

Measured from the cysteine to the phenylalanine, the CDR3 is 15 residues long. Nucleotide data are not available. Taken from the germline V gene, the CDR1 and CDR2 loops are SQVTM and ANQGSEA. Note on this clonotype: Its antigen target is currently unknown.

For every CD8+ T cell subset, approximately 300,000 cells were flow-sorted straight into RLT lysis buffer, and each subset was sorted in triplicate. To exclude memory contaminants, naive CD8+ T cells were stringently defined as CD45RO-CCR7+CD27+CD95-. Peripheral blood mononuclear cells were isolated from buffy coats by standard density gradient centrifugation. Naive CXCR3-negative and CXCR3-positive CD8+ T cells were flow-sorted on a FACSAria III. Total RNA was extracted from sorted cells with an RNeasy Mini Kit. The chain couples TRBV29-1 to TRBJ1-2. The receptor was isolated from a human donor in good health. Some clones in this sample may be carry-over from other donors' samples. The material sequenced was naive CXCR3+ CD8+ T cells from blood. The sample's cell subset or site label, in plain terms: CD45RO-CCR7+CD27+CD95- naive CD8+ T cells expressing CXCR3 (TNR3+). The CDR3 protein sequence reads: CSVEFGGGVDYGYTF.